Following are 6 T cell receptor beta chains from one sample sequenced in a study of T cell clonality in common variable immunodeficiency. Generated by immunoSEQ multiplex PCR, the TCRdb table keeps only in-frame clones and is missing some. The sample contains roughly 40,000 clones, none of them singletons. The sample taken for sequencing was peripheral blood mononuclear cells. The receptor source for this set is a person between 18 and 75 years old in good health.

This clone was observed at least ten times. The CDR3 end is not reached by the read, which stops 3 residues before it; the germline J gene fills it in. This sequence joins TRBV30 and TRBJ2-1, with D possibly being TRBD2 (6 bases). Germline-derived CDR1 and CDR2 are GTSNPN and SVGIG (reference sequence). Trimming took off 3 bases at V and 8 bases at J, with 20 bases between the two ends. CDR3 length: 15 residues. Incomplete CDR3 DNA: TGTGCCTGGAGCTCGGGACTCAGGCTTGGAGATGAG. It yields the protein CAWSSGLRLGDE. The CDR3 in full is CAWSSGLRLGDEQFF.

The table lists this clone with many counts. The sequenced fragment ends 3 residues before the CDR3 boundary, so the rest is inferred from the germline J gene. This chain links TRBV5-4 with TRBJ2-3, with D hard to call. This CDR3 region has 12 residues. Germline CDR1 SGHNT, CDR2 YYREEE (reference sequence). The V and J ends lost 4 bases and 2 bases respectively, with 5 bases between them. The CDR3 spells CASSTDTDTQYF. Incomplete CDR3 DNA: TGTGCCAGCAGCACTGACACAGATACG.

This clone was recorded at least ten times. The CDR3 loop reads CASSLDRDNEQFF. The sequenced CDR3 bases are TGTGCCAGCAGCTTGGACAGGGACAATGAG. This sequence joins TRBV5-4 and TRBJ2-1; a weak D match, TRBD1 (6 bases). The read stops 3 residues short of the end of the CDR3; the missing end is completed from the germline J gene. CDR3 length: 13 amino acids. Germline V gives CDR1 SGHNT, CDR2 YYREEE (reference sequence). Deletions cut 0 bases from V and 5 bases from J, with 6 bases between.

Ten or more counts support this clone. Read sequence stops 3 residues before the CDR3 end, and the germline J gene provides the missing end. This chain connects TRBV7-2 to TRBJ2-3; maybe TRBD1 (6 bases). Trimming left V 5 bases short and J 2 bases short, with 8 bases between. CDR1 and CDR2 from the germline V gene are SGHTA and FQGNSA. This CDR3 comprises 13 residues. The part of the CDR3 DNA that was read is TGTGCCAGCAGCGGGGGCCCCACAGATACG. This sequence encodes CASSGGPTDT. The whole CDR3 sequence reads CASSGGPTDTQYF.

This clone was counted ten times or more. Read data end 3 residues before the CDR3 end; the end is taken from the germline J gene. The chain couples TRBV2 to TRBJ2-6; D remains unclear. Trimming removed 3 bases from V and 0 bases from J, with 12 bases in between. This CDR3 comprises 17 residues. Germline V CDR1 and CDR2: SNHLY, FYNNEI. The CDR3 loop reads CASSDNERVSGANVLTF. The sequenced part of the CDR3 DNA is TGTGCCAGCAGTGATAACGAGCGAGTCTCTGGGGCCAACGTC.

This clone came up many times. The read halts 3 residues ahead of the CDR3 end, with the missing end drawn from the germline J gene. The chain employs TRBV7-6 and TRBJ2-3; TRBD2 is a possible D gene (6 bases). Germline V CDR1 and CDR2: SGHVS, FNYEAQ. The ends were cut back, 5 bases at V and 0 bases at J, with 15 bases in the middle. This CDR3 comprises 16 residues. The CDR3 sequence is CASSASYSGSTDTQYF. The CDR3 DNA, read in part, is TGTGCCAGCAGCGCCTCCTACAGCGGGAGCACAGATACG. The whole variable domain, remainder taken from reference TRBV7-6 and TRBJ2-3, is GAGVSQSPRYKVTKRGQDVALRCDPISGHVSLYWYRQALGQGPEFLTYFNYEAQQDKSGLPNDRFSAERPEGSISTLTIQRTEQRDSAMYRCASSASYSGSTDTQYFGPGTRLTVL.